Each of the 23 T cell receptor beta chains below was sequenced from the same sample in a study of T cell changes during pregnancy in multiple sclerosis. Generated by immunoSEQ multiplex PCR, the TCRdb table keeps only in-frame clones and is missing some. Here the sample spans around 31,000 clones, approximately 94% being singletons. This material consisted of CD4+ T cells from peripheral blood mononuclear cells, taken in the second trimester of pregnancy. These TCRs come from a female donor with multiple sclerosis, enrolled in a pregnancy study.

The chain's CDR3 is CASSLKTGDYGYTF. CDR3 sequence (DNA): TGTGCCAGCAGCTTAAAAACAGGGGACTATGGCTACACCTTC. This chain connects TRBV7-9 to TRBJ1-2; 7 nucleotides match TRBD1. The CDR3 is made up of 14 amino acids. V shed 2 bases, J shed 3 bases, and the junction held 3 bases outside the gene matches. The germline V gene has CDR1 SEHNR and CDR2 FQNEAQ (reference sequence).

In its sample, this clone was seen once. This CDR3 is CASSQEVGRGTLFYEQYF. The CDR3 DNA is TGTGCCAGCAGCCAAGAGGTTGGGCGGGGGACCCTATTCTACGAGCAGTACTTC. The J gene is TRBJ2-7, the V gene TRBV4-2; 7 nucleotides agree with TRBD2. Per germline, CDR1 LGHNA and CDR2 YNFKEQ. Trimming cost V 0 bases and J 3 bases; bases outside gene matches: 14. The CDR3 is 18 amino acids.

The rearrangement links TRBV11-2 to TRBJ1-3, with unresolved D. The germline gives CDR1 SGHAT, CDR2 FQNNGV. The CDR3 is 15 amino acids. Trimming cost V 5 bases and J 0 bases, with 11 bases left between them. CDR3: CASSLWEISGNTIYF. For the CDR3, the DNA is TGTGCCAGCAGCCTCTGGGAGATCTCTGGAAACACCATATATTTT. Supplemented by reference TRBV11-2 and TRBJ1-3, the full variable domain reads EAGVAQSPRYKIIEKRQSVAFWCNPISGHATLYWYQQILGQGPKLLIQFQNNGVVDDSQLPKDRFSAERLKGVDSTLKIQPAKLEDSAVYLCASSLWEISGNTIYFGEGSWLTVV.

The V and J genes are TRBV30 and TRBJ2-1, with TRBD2 matching 7 bases. The germline CDR1 and CDR2 sequences are GTSNPN and SVGIG (reference sequence). CDR3 length: 14 residues. The J segment lost 9 bases and the V segment lost 0 bases, leaving 8 bases of the junction unmatched. The CDR3 loop is CAWSVRVGRGEQFF. CDR3 in DNA: TGTGCCTGGAGTGTACGGGTAGGGAGGGGTGAGCAGTTCTTC.

This rearrangement joins TRBV19 to TRBJ1-1; D ambiguous. V was cut by 7 bases and J by 1 base, with 13 bases left in between. The CDR3 consists of 14 residues. The germline gives CDR1 LNHDA, CDR2 SQIVND (reference sequence). The CDR3 region is CASKDRERNTEAFF. CDR3 bases: TGTGCCAGTAAAGATCGGGAGAGGAACACTGAAGCTTTCTTT.

This sequence joins TRBV14 and TRBJ2-4; 7 positions agree with TRBD2. Unmatched junction bases numbered 6, after V lost 1 base and J lost 0 bases. Germline loops: CDR1 SGHDN, CDR2 FVKESK. The CDR3 is 17 amino acids. The CDR3 is CASSQAQAGIAKNIQYF. CDR3 nucleotides: TGTGCCAGCAGCCAAGCCCAAGCGGGGATAGCCAAAAACATTCAGTACTTC.

The chain combines TRBV5-5 with TRBJ2-3; perhaps TRBD2 as D (6 bases). The CDR3 is 14 residues long. Germline V gives CDR1 SGHKS, CDR2 YYEKEE (reference sequence). V shed 3 bases and J shed 4 bases, with 12 bases lying between them. CDR3 bases: TGTGCCAGCAGCTCCGGGGGTCGCGCAGATACGCAGTATTTT. Residues: CASSSGGRADTQYF.

This chain uses TRBV9 with TRBJ2-7; TRBD2 aligns across 10 bases. Losses at the gene ends were 3 bases for V and 6 bases for J; bases not matched to a gene: 12. CDR3 length equals 16 residues. Germline values: CDR1 SGDLS, CDR2 YYNGEE. The CDR3 region is CASSEPSGGGPVEQYF. The CDR3 DNA is TGTGCCAGCAGCGAACCTAGCGGGGGAGGGCCCGTCGAGCAGTACTTC.

The rearrangement uses TRBV28 and TRBJ2-2; D is ambiguous. Germline V gives CDR1 MDHEN, CDR2 SYDVKM. CDR3 size: 15 residues. The germline V and J ends were trimmed by 5 bases and 4 bases, with 14 bases remaining between them. The CDR3 here is CASSEEWRSTGELFF. The CDR3 nucleotides read TGTGCCAGCAGTGAGGAATGGCGAAGCACCGGGGAGCTGTTTTTT.

The chain links TRBV19 to TRBJ2-3, with D possibly being TRBD2 (5 bases). Germline V gives CDR1 LNHDA, CDR2 SQIVND (reference sequence). The CDR3 length is 16 residues. Trimming removed 3 bases at V and 1 base at J, with 14 bases between. CDR3 amino acids: CASSINGRVGTDTQYF. DNA of the CDR3: TGTGCCAGTAGTATTAACGGGCGGGTCGGCACAGATACGCAGTATTTT.

The table lists this clone with a few counts. This rearrangement joins TRBV19 to TRBJ1-2; D gene ambiguous. Trimming took 1 base from V and 6 from J, leaving 15 bases between them. The CDR3 extends over 15 amino acids. Germline-derived CDR1 and CDR2 are LNHDA and SQIVND (reference sequence). CDR3 nucleotides: TGTGCCAGTAGTATAGCCTTAACCTTTGCAGATGGCTACACCTTC. Translating gives CASSIALTFADGYTF. The complete variable domain, with remaining parts taken from reference TRBV19 and TRBJ1-2, reads DGGITQSPKYLFRKEGQNVTLSCEQNLNHDAMYWYRQDPGQGLRLIYYSQIVNDFQKGDIAEGYSVSREKKESFPLTVTSAQKNPTAFYLCASSIALTFADGYTFGSGTRLTVV.

The chain has TRBV27 and TRBJ2-5, with D unclear. V was shortened by 4 bases and J by 0 bases, with 6 bases between the two germline ends. The CDR3 has 13 amino acids. Germline assignment: CDR1 MNHEY and CDR2 SMNVEV (reference sequence). CDR3 amino acids: CASSYRYQETQYF. DNA for the CDR3: TGTGCCAGCAGTTACCGGTACCAAGAGACCCAGTACTTC.

The chain uses TRBV7-3 and TRBJ2-1; TRBD2 might be the D (6 bases). The CDR3 runs 16 residues. In germline, CDR1 is SGHTA, CDR2 FQGTGA. With 1 base removed from V and 4 bases from J, the gap between germline ends came to 14 bases. The CDR3 region has the DNA TGTGCCAGCAGCTTAAGGGGGACTGGGGGTTACAATGAGCAGTTCTTC. Encoded protein: CASSLRGTGGYNEQFF.

The V gene is TRBV5-1, the J gene TRBJ2-5; D not certain. Germline-derived CDR1 and CDR2 are SGHRS and YFSETQ. The CDR3 runs to 14 residues. V gave up 4 bases and J gave up 5 bases, with 15 bases separating them. CDR3 sequence (DNA): TGCGCCAGCAGCGCCGTCGGCGGAGTGGAGACCCAGTACTTC. This sequence encodes CASSAVGGVETQYF.

This sequence joins TRBV7-2 and TRBJ2-1; 8 nucleotides align to TRBD2. The ends lost 3 bases at V and 0 bases at J; junction bases unmatched: 4. The CDR3 consists of 16 residues. Germline values: CDR1 SGHTA, CDR2 FQGNSA. As DNA, the CDR3 is TGTGCCAGCAGCTTTGAGGGGACTAGCTCCTACAATGAGCAGTTCTTC. Translation: CASSFEGTSSYNEQFF.

This clone appeared once. This chain links TRBV18 with TRBJ1-4; maybe TRBD1 (6 bases). Germline CDR1 KGHSH, CDR2 LQKENI. The CDR3 is 16 amino acids. V lost 3 bases to trimming and J lost 4 bases, with 15 bases between them. The CDR3 sequence: CASSPNAGELNEKLFF. CDR3 nucleotide sequence: TGTGCCAGCTCACCTAATGCAGGGGAGCTTAATGAAAAACTGTTTTTT.

This clone has a single count. The chain couples TRBV28 to TRBJ2-7; TRBD2 might be the D (6 bases). Per the germline V gene, CDR1 is MDHEN and CDR2 is SYDVKM. The CDR3 contains 15 residues. The germline V and J ends were trimmed by 6 bases and 0 bases, with 15 bases remaining between them. DNA of the CDR3: TGTGCCAGCAGAAAGATAGCGGACGCCTCCTACGAGCAGTACTTC. Protein product: CASRKIADASYEQYF.

V usage is TRBV7-2 and J usage is TRBJ2-7, with D perhaps TRBD2 (5 bases). This CDR3 spans 14 amino acids. Germline lookup yields CDR1 SGHTA and CDR2 FQGNSA. Trimming took 5 bases from V and 2 from J, leaving 13 bases between them. The CDR3 sequence: CASSQYSGPYEQYF. In DNA form, the CDR3 reads TGTGCCAGCAGCCAATACAGCGGCCCCTACGAGCAGTACTTC.

This chain links TRBV5-1 with TRBJ1-4, with 8 bases that match TRBD1. The germline V gene has CDR1 SGHRS and CDR2 YFSETQ. V lost 4 bases to trimming and J lost 8 bases; unmatched junction nucleotides: 19. The CDR3 runs to 18 residues. CDR3 sequence: CASSPQLRDRRKGEKLFF. Here the CDR3 DNA reads TGCGCCAGCAGCCCCCAGCTACGGGACAGGAGGAAAGGGGAAAAACTGTTTTTT.

This chain uses TRBV28 with TRBJ2-1, with TRBD1 as a possible D gene (6 bases). The CDR3 runs 13 residues. Trimming pared 5 bases from V and 4 bases from J, leaving 9 bases between. Per germline, CDR1 MDHEN and CDR2 SYDVKM. The chain's CDR3 is CASSRGQYNEQFF. CDR3 DNA sequence: TGTGCCAGCAGTCGTGGACAGTACAATGAGCAGTTCTTC.

J is TRBJ2-5 and V is TRBV11-2, with D uncertain. The CDR3 runs to 15 residues. Germline values: CDR1 SGHAT, CDR2 FQNNGV. V gave up 3 bases and J gave up 5 bases, with 16 bases separating them. CDR3 amino acids: CASSFTTNLRETQYF. The DNA of the CDR3 is TGTGCCAGCAGCTTCACTACCAATTTGCGGGAGACCCAGTACTTC.

The chain combines TRBV5-4 with TRBJ2-7; 10 nucleotides agree with TRBD2. Trimming cost V 0 bases and J 3 bases; bases outside gene matches: 12. CDR3 length equals 18 residues. CDR1 SGHNT and CDR2 YYREEE come from the germline V gene (reference sequence). The CDR3 nucleotides are TGTGCCAGCAGCTTGGCCTGGGGGCGGGCTAGCGGGAGCTACGAGCAGTACTTC. This gives the protein CASSLAWGRASGSYEQYF.

The V call is TRBV19, the J call TRBJ2-1; D not certain. Germline V CDR1 and CDR2: LNHDA, SQIVND (reference sequence). The V and J ends lost 4 bases and 7 bases respectively, with 8 bases between them. The CDR3 has 12 amino acids. In DNA form, the CDR3 reads TGTGCCAGTAGTACCGTGTTGAATGAGCAGTTCTTC. Protein: CASSTVLNEQFF.